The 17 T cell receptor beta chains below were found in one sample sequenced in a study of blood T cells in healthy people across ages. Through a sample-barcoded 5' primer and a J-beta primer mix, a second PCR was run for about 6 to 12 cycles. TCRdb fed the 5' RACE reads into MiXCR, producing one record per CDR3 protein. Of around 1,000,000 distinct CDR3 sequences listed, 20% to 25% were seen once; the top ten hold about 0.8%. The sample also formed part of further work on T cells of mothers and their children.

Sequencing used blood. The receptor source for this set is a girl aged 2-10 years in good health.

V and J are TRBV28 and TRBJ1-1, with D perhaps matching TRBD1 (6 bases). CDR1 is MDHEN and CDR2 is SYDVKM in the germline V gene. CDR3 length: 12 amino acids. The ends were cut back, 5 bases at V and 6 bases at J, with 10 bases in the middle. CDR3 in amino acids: CASSRTAAEAFF. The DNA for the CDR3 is TGTGCCAGCAGTAGGACAGCAGCTGAAGCTTTCTTT.

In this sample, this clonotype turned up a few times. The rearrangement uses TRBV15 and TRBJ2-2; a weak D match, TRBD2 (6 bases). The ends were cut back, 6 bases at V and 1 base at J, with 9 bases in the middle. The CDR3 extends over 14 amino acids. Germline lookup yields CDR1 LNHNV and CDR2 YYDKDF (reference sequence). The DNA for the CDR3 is TGTGCCACCAGTCTGGGGGGGAACACCGGGGAGCTGTTTTTT. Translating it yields CATSLGGNTGELFF.

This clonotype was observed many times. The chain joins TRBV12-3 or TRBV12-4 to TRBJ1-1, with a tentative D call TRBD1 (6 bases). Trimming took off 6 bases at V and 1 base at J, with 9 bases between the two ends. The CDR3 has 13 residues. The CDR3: CASRQGGNTEAFF. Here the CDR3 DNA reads TGTGCCAGCAGACAGGGTGGGAACACTGAAGCTTTCTTT.

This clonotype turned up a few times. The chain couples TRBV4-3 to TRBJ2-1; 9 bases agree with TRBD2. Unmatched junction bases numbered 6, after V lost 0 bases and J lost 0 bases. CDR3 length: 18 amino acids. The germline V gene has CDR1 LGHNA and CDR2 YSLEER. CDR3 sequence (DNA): TGCGCCAGCAGCCAAGATCCGAGCGGGGGGTCCTCCTACAATGAGCAGTTCTTC. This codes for CASSQDPSGGSSYNEQFF.

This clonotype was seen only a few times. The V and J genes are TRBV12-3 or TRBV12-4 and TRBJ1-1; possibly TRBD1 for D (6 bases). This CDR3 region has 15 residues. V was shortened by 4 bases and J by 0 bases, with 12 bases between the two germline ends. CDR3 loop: CASSYTTGMNTEAFF. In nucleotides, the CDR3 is TGTGCCAGCAGTTATACGACAGGAATGAACACTGAAGCTTTCTTT.

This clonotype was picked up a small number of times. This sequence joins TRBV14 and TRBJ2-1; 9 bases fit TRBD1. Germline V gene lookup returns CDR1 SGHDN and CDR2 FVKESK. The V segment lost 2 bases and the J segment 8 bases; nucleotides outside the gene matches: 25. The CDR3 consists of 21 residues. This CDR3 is CASSQLGGSGSNRDREDEQFF. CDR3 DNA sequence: TGTGCCAGCAGCCAACTCGGTGGGTCTGGGTCCAACCGGGACAGGGAGGATGAGCAGTTCTTC.

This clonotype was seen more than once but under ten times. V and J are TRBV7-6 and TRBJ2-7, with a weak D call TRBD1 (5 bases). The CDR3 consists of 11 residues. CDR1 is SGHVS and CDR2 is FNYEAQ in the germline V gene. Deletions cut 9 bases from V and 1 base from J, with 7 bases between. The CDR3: CASPGSYEQYF. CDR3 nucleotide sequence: TGTGCCAGTCCAGGGTCCTACGAGCAGTACTTC.

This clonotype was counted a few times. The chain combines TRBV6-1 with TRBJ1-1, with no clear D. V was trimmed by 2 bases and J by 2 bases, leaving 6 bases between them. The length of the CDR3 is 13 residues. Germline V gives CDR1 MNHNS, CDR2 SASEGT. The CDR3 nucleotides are TGTGCCAGCAGTGAAACCTATAACACTGAAGCTTTCTTT. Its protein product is CASSETYNTEAFF.

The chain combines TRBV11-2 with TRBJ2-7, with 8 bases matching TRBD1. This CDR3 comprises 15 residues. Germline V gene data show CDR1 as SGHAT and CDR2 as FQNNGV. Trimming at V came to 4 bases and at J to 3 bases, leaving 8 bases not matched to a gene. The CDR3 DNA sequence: TGTGCCAGCAGCTGGACAGGGATGGGGGTCTACGAGCAGTACTTC. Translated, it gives CASSWTGMGVYEQYF. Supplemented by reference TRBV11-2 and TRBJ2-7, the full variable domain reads EAGVAQSPRYKIIEKRQSVAFWCNPISGHATLYWYQQILGQGPKLLIQFQNNGVVDDSQLPKDRFSAERLKGVDSTLKIQPAKLEDSAVYLCASSWTGMGVYEQYFGPGTRLTVT.

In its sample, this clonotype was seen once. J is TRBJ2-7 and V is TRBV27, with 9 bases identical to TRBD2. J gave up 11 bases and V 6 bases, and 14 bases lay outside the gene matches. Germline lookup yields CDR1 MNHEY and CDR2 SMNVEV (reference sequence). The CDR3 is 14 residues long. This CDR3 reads CASSPIGSGSSEYF. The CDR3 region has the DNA TGTGCCAGCAGCCCCATTGGTAGCGGGAGCTCGGAGTACTTC.

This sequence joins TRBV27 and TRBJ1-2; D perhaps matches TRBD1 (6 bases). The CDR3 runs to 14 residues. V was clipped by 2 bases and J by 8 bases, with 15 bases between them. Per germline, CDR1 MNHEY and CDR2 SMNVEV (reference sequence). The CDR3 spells CASSLNPRGMGYTF. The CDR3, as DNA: TGTGCCAGCAGTTTAAACCCCAGGGGAATGGGCTACACCTTC.

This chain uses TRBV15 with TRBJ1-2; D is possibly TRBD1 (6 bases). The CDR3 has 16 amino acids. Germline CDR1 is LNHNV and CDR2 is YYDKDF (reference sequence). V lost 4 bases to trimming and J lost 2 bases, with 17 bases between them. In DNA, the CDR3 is TGTGCCACCAGCACCCGACCGACAGGTCGGAACTATGGCTACACCTTC. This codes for CATSTRPTGRNYGYTF.

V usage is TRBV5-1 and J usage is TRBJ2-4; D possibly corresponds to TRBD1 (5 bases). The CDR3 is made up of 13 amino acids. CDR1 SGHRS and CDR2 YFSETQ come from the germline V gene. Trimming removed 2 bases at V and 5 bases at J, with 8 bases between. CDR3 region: CASSLGAQNIQYF. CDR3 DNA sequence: TGCGCCAGCAGCTTAGGGGCTCAAAACATTCAGTACTTC. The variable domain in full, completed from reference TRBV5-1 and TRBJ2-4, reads KAGVTQTPRYLIKTRGQQVTLSCSPISGHRSVSWYQQTPGQGLQFLFEYFSETQRNKGNFPGRFSGRQFSNSRSEMNVSTLELGDSALYLCASSLGAQNIQYFGAGTRLSVL.

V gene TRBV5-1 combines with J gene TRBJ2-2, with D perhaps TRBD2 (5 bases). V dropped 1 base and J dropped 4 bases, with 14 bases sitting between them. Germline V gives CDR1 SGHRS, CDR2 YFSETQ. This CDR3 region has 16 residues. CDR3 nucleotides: TGCGCCAGCAGCTTGTCCTATGGAGGAGTCACCGGGGAGCTGTTTTTT. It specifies CASSLSYGGVTGELFF. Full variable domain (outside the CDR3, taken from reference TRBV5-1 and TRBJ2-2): KAGVTQTPRYLIKTRGQQVTLSCSPISGHRSVSWYQQTPGQGLQFLFEYFSETQRNKGNFPGRFSGRQFSNSRSEMNVSTLELGDSALYLCASSLSYGGVTGELFFGEGSRLTVL.

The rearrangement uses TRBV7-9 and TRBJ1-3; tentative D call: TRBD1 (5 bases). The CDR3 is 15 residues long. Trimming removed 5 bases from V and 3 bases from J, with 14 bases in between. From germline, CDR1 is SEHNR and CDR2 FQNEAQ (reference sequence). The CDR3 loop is CASSNGEGYGNTIYF. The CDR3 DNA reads TGTGCCAGCAGCAACGGCGAGGGGTATGGAAACACCATATATTTT.

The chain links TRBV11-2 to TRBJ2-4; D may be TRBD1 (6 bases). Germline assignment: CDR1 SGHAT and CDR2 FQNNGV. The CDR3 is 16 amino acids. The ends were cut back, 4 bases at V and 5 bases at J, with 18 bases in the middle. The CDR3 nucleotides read TGTGCCAGCAGCTACTTGGGGGCTAAATCACAAAACATTCAGTACTTC. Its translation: CASSYLGAKSQNIQYF.

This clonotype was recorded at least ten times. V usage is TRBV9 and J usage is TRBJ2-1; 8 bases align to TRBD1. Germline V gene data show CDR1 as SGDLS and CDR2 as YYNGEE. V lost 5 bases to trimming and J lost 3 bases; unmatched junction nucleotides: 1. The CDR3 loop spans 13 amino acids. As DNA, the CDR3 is TGTGCCAGCAGGGGACAGGACTACAATGAGCAGTTCTTC. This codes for CASRGQDYNEQFF. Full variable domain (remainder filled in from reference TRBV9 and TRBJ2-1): DSGVTQTPKHLITATGQRVTLRCSPRSGDLSVYWYQQSLDQGLQFLIQYYNGEERAKGNILERFSAQQFPDLHSELNLSSLELGDSALYFCASRGQDYNEQFFGPGTRLTVL.